A selection of T cell receptor beta chains follows, all from one sample in a study of T cell responses to AZD1222 COVID-19 vaccine. The assay was immunoSEQ multiplex PCR, and TCRdb's table has in-frame clones only and misses some. The sample holds about 110,000 clones, approximately 88% seen once. The sequencing used peripheral blood, collected on day 0 of AZD1222 vaccination. Receptors originate from an adult in good health. CDR3s include the opening cysteine and the closing phenylalanine or tryptophan. A D gene is named only where the DNA matches it firmly. Where a row states a size, it is once, few, many or the class of an expanded clone; other rows omit it.

TRBJ2-4 | . | TRBV19 | . | TGTGCCAGTAGTATTGGATGGGAAAACATTCAGTACTTC | CASSIGWENIQYF
TRBJ2-1 | . | TRBV13 | . | TGTGCCAGCAGCTTAGACTTGTGGGGACTCGACCCCGGGGCCTACAATGAGCAGTTCTTC | CASSLDLWGLDPGAYNEQFF
TRBJ1-2 | . | TRBV7-2 | . | TGTGCCAGCAGCTTAGTCAGCGAGTATGGCTACACCTTC | CASSLVSEYGYTF
TRBJ2-1 | . | TRBV27 | once | TGTGCCAGCAGTTTTCATCGGGGGATGAGGGAGCAGTTCTTC | CASSFHRGMREQFF
TRBJ1-3 | . | TRBV19 | . | TGTGCCAGTAGTGCCTCCGGGAGTACAAGAGACACCATATATTTT | CASSASGSTRDTIYF
TRBJ2-2 | TRBD1 | TRBV10-2 | few | TGCGCCAGCAACGAACAGGGGGCCGGGACCGGGGAGCTGTTTTTT | CASNEQGAGTGELFF
TRBJ1-1 | . | TRBV3-1/TRBV3-2 | . | TGTGCCAGCAGCCAAAAAAGCCAGGGGAACACTGAAGCTTTCTTT | CASSQKSQGNTEAFF
TRBJ2-7 | TRBD1 | TRBV18 | . | TGTGCCAGCTCACCGATAGTTAGACAGGGGACCTACGAGCAGTACTTC | CASSPIVRQGTYEQYF
TRBJ1-2 | . | TRBV20-1 | . | TGCAGTGCTAGCACCGGGACATACACCTTC | CSASTGTYTF
TRBJ2-2 | . | TRBV7-9 | . | TGTGCCAGCAGCTTCGGGGGAAACACCGGGGAGCTGTTTTTT | CASSFGGNTGELFF
TRBJ1-4 | . | TRBV27 | . | TGTGCCAGCAGATCTTTGGGGCTTAATGAAAAACTGTTTTTT | CASRSLGLNEKLFF
TRBJ2-7 | . | TRBV29-1 | . | TGCAGCGTCGGGGGGACAGGCGTAAAGTACGAGCAGTACTTC | CSVGGTGVKYEQYF
TRBJ1-4 | . | TRBV18 | . | TGTGCCAGCTCACCCCGGGCAGGAGAAGAAAAACTGTTTTTT | CASSPRAGEEKLFF
TRBJ2-4 | TRBD1 | TRBV28 | . | TGTGCCAGCAGTCCCTCCAGTCAGGGGGTAATGGTAGACATTCAGTACTTC | CASSPSSQGVMVDIQYF
TRBJ1-1 | . | TRBV29-1 | . | TGCAGCGTTGAAGCCCCGACAGGGAACACTGAAGCTTTCTTT | CSVEAPTGNTEAFF
TRBJ2-2 | TRBD1 | TRBV2 | . | TGTGCCAGCGGGTTAGGACAGGGTATCACCGGGGAGCTGTTTTTT | CASGLGQGITGELFF
TRBJ2-1 | . | TRBV10-2 | . | TGCGCCAGCAGTGATCAAGAGCGCTCCTACAATGAGCAGTTCTTC | CASSDQERSYNEQFF
TRBJ2-4 | TRBD1 | TRBV6-2/TRBV6-3 | . | TGTGCCAGCAGTTACTCGGGACAGGGAAAGACCTTC | CASSYSGQGKTF
TRBJ2-3 | TRBD2 | TRBV24-1 | few | TGTGCCACCAGTGACCCCGCGGGGGGCAGGGCAGATACGCAGTATTTT | CATSDPAGGRADTQYF
TRBJ2-6 | . | TRBV3-1/TRBV3-2 | . | TGTGCCAGCAGCCAAATTAGGGGGGCTGGGGCCAACGTCCTGACTTTC | CASSQIRGAGANVLTF
TRBJ1-5 | . | TRBV19 | . | TGTGCCAGTAGACGAGGGGATCTAGGCAATCAGCCCCAGCATTTT | CASRRGDLGNQPQHF
TRBJ1-2 | . | TRBV7-9 | . | TGTGCCAGCAGCCCCAGGGGTAACTATGGCTACACCTTC | CASSPRGNYGYTF
TRBJ2-3 | TRBD2 | TRBV11-2 | . | TGTGCCAGCAGCACGACTAGCGGGGGGACTACAGATACGCAGTATTTT | CASSTTSGGTTDTQYF
TRBJ2-7 | TRBD1 | TRBV6-5 | . | TGTGCCAGCAGCAGACAGGGGGGGTCCTACGAGCAGTACTTC | CASSRQGGSYEQYF
TRBJ2-5 | TRBD2 | TRBV6-4 | . | TGTGCCAGCAGTGACTCCGGGACTAGCGGGGGGGCAAGGGAGACCCAGTACTTC | CASSDSGTSGGARETQYF
TRBJ1-2 | . | TRBV6-5 | . | TGTGCCAGCAGCCCCCGGGAGGGGGGCTATGGCTACACCTTC | CASSPREGGYGYTF
TRBJ2-1 | TRBD1 | TRBV4-2 | . | TGTGCCAGCAGCCAAACAGGGGTCAATGAGCAGTTCTTC | CASSQTGVNEQFF
TRBJ1-2 | TRBD1 | TRBV4-3 | . | TGCGCCAGCAGCCAAGATCGGACAGGGGTGGGCTATGGCTACACCTTC | CASSQDRTGVGYGYTF
TRBJ1-1 | . | TRBV2 | . | TGTGCCACCCCACCAGGTAGACGGGACATGAACACTGAAGCTTTCTTT | CATPPGRRDMNTEAFF
TRBJ1-1 | . | TRBV7-9 | . | TGTGCCAGCAGCCCGGGGGGTAGACAGTCGGAAGCTTTCTTT | CASSPGGRQSEAFF
TRBJ1-2 | TRBD1 | TRBV27 | once | TGTGCCAGCAGTAGGGACAGGCTTCGGAGCTACACCTTC | CASSRDRLRSYTF
TRBJ1-6 | . | TRBV9 | . | TGTGCCAGCAGCGTAGGTGTCGGTAATTCACCCCTCCACTTT | CASSVGVGNSPLHF
TRBJ1-2 | TRBD1 | TRBV19 | . | TGTGCCAGTAGTATAGATCCGACAGGGGGCTATGGCTACACCTTC | CASSIDPTGGYGYTF
TRBJ2-5 | TRBD1 | TRBV11-2 | . | TGTGCCAGCAGCCCGACAGGGGACGGTGGGGTTTACTTC | CASSPTGDGGVYF
TRBJ1-1 | . | TRBV12-5 | . | TGTGCTAGTGGTTTTGGGCGGTGGGGCACTGAAGCTTTCTTT | CASGFGRWGTEAFF
TRBJ1-1 | TRBD1 | TRBV4-3 | . | TGCGCCAGCAGCCAGGACAGGGTGAACACTGAAGCTTTCTTT | CASSQDRVNTEAFF
TRBJ2-2 | . | TRBV5-4 | . | TGTGCCAGCAGCTTCGATCAGACTAACACCGGGGAGCTGTTTTTT | CASSFDQTNTGELFF
TRBJ1-1 | . | TRBV11-1 | . | TGTGCCAGCAGCTTAGCGCTTCAGGCGAACACTGAAGCTTTCTTT | CASSLALQANTEAFF
TRBJ2-7 | . | TRBV5-5 | . | TGTGCCAGCAGCTTGGCCAGGGTCTACGAGCAGTACTTC | CASSLARVYEQYF
TRBJ1-1 | . | TRBV7-9 | . | TGTGCCAGCAGCCAGGGACACCGACTCGAAGCTTTCTTT | CASSQGHRLEAFF
TRBJ2-1 | . | TRBV5-1 | . | TGCGCCAGCAGCGAACCAGGGGATGAGCAGTTCTTC | CASSEPGDEQFF
TRBJ1-1 | . | TRBV4-1 | . | TGCGCCAGCAGCCAAACGAGGCAGGGGAACACTGAAGCTTTCTTT | CASSQTRQGNTEAFF
TRBJ1-2 | TRBD1 | TRBV10-3 | . | TGTGCCATCAGTCCCGGGACAGGGTTGGATTATGGCTACACCTTC | CAISPGTGLDYGYTF
TRBJ2-3 | . | TRBV7-9 | . | TGTGCCAGCAGCTTGGATAGTGGACAGTATTTT | CASSLDSGQYF
TRBJ2-5 | TRBD2 | TRBV7-2 | once | TGTGCCAGCAGCCCTCGGGGGGGGTGGGTAGAGACCCAGTACTTC | CASSPRGGWVETQYF
TRBJ1-2 | . | TRBV7-2 | once | TGTGCCAGCAGCTTAGTAGTGGGTGGCTATGGCTACACCTTC | CASSLVVGGYGYTF
TRBJ2-1 | . | TRBV11-3 | . | TGTGCCAGCAGCCCCTCAGGGGCCGCCGATGAGCAGTTCTTC | CASSPSGAADEQFF
TRBJ1-1 | . | TRBV27 | . | TGTGCCAGCAGTCCCCCAGGAACTGAAGCTTTCTTT | CASSPPGTEAFF
TRBJ1-2 | . | TRBV4-3 | . | TGCGCCAGCAGCCAGAATACCGGGGCTCGCAACGGCTACACCTTC | CASSQNTGARNGYTF
TRBJ2-3 | . | TRBV7-9 | few | TGTGCCAGCAGCTTAGCAGGGGACGGCACAGATACGCAGTATTTT | CASSLAGDGTDTQYF
TRBJ2-5 | . | TRBV7-2 | . | TGTGCCAGCAGCTTAGGCGTTCGGGTTGTGGGGGAGACCCAGTACTTC | CASSLGVRVVGETQYF
TRBJ1-1 | . | TRBV12-3/TRBV12-4 | . | TGTGCCAGCAGTGGTGGGGCTCGAGCTTTCTTT | CASSGGARAFF
TRBJ1-5 | TRBD1 | TRBV7-9 | . | TGTGCCAGCAGCTTCGGACAGGGTTTGGGTGCCCAGCATTTT | CASSFGQGLGAQHF
TRBJ1-2 | . | TRBV6-5 | . | TGTGCCAGCATTTGGGTACCTTTTTCTAACTATGGCTACACCTTC | CASIWVPFSNYGYTF
TRBJ1-3 | . | TRBV4-2 | . | TGTGCCAGCAGCCAAGATCGACAGTTCGGAAACACCATATATTTT | CASSQDRQFGNTIYF
TRBJ1-1 | TRBD1 | TRBV10-3 | . | TGTGCCATCACCAGACAGGGAGGCGACACTGAAGCTTTCTTT | CAITRQGGDTEAFF
TRBJ1-3 | . | TRBV28 | . | TGTGCCAGCAGCAAGGACCCGCGCTCTGGAAACACCATATATTTT | CASSKDPRSGNTIYF
TRBJ2-2 | TRBD2 | TRBV6-2/TRBV6-3 | . | TGTGCCAGCAGTTACTCTCGGGGGGTTGGCGATTTGTTTAGAGCCGGGGAGCTGTTTTTT | CASSYSRGVGDLFRAGELFF
TRBJ2-2 | . | TRBV12-5 | . | TGTGCTAGTGGTTTGATTCAGGGTTCGGTCGGGGAGCTGTTTTTT | CASGLIQGSVGELFF
TRBJ1-1 | . | TRBV5-6 | . | TGTGCCAGCAGCTTGGAACAAGGGGCTGCTGAAGCTTTCTTT | CASSLEQGAAEAFF